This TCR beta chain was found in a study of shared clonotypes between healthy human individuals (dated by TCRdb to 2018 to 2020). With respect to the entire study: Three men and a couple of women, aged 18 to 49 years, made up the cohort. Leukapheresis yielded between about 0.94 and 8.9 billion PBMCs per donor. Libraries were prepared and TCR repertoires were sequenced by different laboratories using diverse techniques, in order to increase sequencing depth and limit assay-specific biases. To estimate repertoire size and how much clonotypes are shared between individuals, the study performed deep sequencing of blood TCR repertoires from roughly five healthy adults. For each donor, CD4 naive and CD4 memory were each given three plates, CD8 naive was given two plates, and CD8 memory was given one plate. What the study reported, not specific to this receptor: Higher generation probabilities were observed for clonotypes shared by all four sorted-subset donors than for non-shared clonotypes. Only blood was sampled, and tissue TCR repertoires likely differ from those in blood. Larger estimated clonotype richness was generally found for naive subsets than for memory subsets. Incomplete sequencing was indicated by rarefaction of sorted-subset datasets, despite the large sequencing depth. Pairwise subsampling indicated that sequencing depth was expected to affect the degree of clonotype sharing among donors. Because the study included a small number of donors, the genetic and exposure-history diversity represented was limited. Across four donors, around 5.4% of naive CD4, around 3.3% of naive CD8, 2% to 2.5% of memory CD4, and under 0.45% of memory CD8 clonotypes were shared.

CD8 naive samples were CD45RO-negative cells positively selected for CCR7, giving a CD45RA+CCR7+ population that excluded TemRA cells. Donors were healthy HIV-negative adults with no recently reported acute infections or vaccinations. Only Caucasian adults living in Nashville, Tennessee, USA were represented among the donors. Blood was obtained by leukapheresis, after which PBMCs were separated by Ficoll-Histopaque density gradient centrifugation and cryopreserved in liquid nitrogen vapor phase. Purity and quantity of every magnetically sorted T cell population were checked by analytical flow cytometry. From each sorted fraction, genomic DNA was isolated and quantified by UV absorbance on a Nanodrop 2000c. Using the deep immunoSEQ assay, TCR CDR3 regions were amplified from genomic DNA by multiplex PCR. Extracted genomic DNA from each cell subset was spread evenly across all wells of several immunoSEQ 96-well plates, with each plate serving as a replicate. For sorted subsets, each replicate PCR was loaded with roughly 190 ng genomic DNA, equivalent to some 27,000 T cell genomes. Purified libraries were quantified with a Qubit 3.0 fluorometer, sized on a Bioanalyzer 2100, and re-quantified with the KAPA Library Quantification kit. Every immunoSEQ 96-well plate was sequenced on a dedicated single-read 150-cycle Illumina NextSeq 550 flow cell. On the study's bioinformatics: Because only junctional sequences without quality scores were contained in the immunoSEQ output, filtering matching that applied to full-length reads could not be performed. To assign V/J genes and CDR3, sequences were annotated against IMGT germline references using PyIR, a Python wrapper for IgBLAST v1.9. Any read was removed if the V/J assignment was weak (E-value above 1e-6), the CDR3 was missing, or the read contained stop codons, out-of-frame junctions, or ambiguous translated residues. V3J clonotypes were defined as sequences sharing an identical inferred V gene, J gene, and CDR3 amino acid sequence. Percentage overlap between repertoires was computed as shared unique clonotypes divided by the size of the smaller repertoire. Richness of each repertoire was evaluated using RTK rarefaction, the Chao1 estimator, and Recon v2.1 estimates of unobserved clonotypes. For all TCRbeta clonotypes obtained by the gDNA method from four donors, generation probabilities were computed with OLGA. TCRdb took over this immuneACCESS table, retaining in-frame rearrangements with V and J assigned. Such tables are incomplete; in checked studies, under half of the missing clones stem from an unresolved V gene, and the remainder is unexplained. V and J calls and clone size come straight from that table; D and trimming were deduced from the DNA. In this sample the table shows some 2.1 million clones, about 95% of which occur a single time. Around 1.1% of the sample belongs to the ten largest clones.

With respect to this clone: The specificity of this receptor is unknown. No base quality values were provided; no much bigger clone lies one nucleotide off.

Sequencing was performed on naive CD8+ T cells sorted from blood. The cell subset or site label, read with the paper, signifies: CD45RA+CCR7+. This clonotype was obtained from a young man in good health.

The CDR3 is CASSDRDRGIYEQYF. In nucleotide form, the sequence is TGCGCCAGCAGTGACCGGGACAGGGGTATCTACGAGCAGTACTTC. The receptor chain draws on TRBV10-2 and TRBJ2-7; 10 bases in between match TRBD1. The CDR3 sequence holds 15 residues, the cysteine and phenylalanine included. Left in the record is the CDR3 DNA by itself, 45 bases read in frame from the first base. CDR1 and CDR2 were assigned from the germline V gene as WSHSY and SAAADI. V is pruned by 3 bases and J by 3 bases, leaving 5 bases of the junction without a gene match.